The 25 T cell receptor beta chains reported below all come from one sample, sequenced in a study of T cells in Graves' hyperthyroidism and ophthalmopathy. Amplification yielded TCR beta CDR3 regions, with RNA transcripts as the source. The primer set for the first-round RT-PCR of the TCR CDR3 was HTBI. TCRdb reprocessed the multiplex PCR reads with MiXCR, giving one entry per CDR3 protein. In the table there are approximately 520,000 distinct CDR3 sequences, less than 25% of which are singletons. Source material: blood. These TCRs come from a young man with Graves' hyperthyroidism.

The sample holds a few counts of this clonotype. The rearrangement uses TRBV19 and TRBJ1-1; unclear D gene. Per the germline V gene, CDR1 is LNHDA and CDR2 is SQIVND (reference sequence). V shed 5 bases and J shed 0 bases, with 16 bases lying between them. CDR3 size: 16 residues. The CDR3 sequence is CASSFGLLGLNTEAFF. The CDR3 coding sequence is TGTGCCAGTAGTTTCGGACTTCTTGGGTTGAACACTGAAGCTTTCTTT.

This clonotype has a handful of counts. The V gene is TRBV6-1, the J gene TRBJ2-7; maybe TRBD2 (5 bases). Trimming stripped 4 bases from V and 6 bases from J, with 10 bases between. Germline CDR1 reads MNHNS; CDR2 reads SASEGT. This CDR3 is 12 amino acids long. DNA for the CDR3: TGTGCCAGCAGTGCTACTAGTCTCGAGCAGTACTTC. Translation: CASSATSLEQYF.

This clonotype appeared many times. The V call is TRBV2, the J call TRBJ2-5; D call uncertain. The CDR3 sequence is 15 residues long. Germline CDR1 reads SNHLY; CDR2 reads FYNNEI. Trimming took 1 base from V and 1 from J, leaving 10 bases between them. The DNA of the CDR3 is TGTGCCAGCAGTGAAGAATCTATGCCCCAAGAGACCCAGTACTTC. The encoded protein is CASSEESMPQETQYF.

Many counts were recorded for this clonotype. V usage is TRBV5-1 and J usage is TRBJ2-2; weak D call: TRBD1 (6 bases). V dropped 4 bases and J dropped 7 bases, with 14 bases sitting between them. CDR1 and CDR2 (germline): SGHRS, YFSETQ. This CDR3 has 14 amino acids. Written as DNA, the CDR3 is TGCGCCAGCAGCGACCCAGGGGCTCGCGGGGAGCTGTTTTTT. Translating gives CASSDPGARGELFF.

This clonotype was detected only a few times. CDR3: CASSPSDRVYEQYF. The CDR3 DNA reads TGTGCCAGCAGCCCTTCCGACAGGGTCTACGAGCAGTACTTC. The rearrangement uses TRBV7-9 and TRBJ2-7, with 7 bases aligning to TRBD1. CDR1 is SEHNR, CDR2 FQNEAQ, per germline (reference sequence). This CDR3 is 14 amino acids long. Trimming at V came to 5 bases and at J to 3 bases, leaving 7 bases not matched to a gene.

The chain joins TRBV6-1 to TRBJ2-4; the D call may be TRBD1 or TRBD2 (6 bases each). V gave up 10 bases and J gave up 7 bases, with 23 bases separating them. Germline V gene lookup returns CDR1 MNHNS and CDR2 SASEGT. This CDR3 is built from 15 residues. CDR3 sequence (DNA): TGTGCCACCTCCCCGACCGGGGGCCGACGGAACATTCAGTACTTC. Its protein is CATSPTGGRRNIQYF.

There are a few counts of this clonotype. V and J are TRBV20-1 and TRBJ1-6; D unclear. The CDR3 has 11 amino acids. Germline CDR1 is DFQATT and CDR2 is SNEGSKA (reference sequence). With 6 bases removed from V and 10 bases from J, the gap between germline ends came to 10 bases. The CDR3 sequence: CSAEWGSPLHF. The DNA for the CDR3 is TGCAGTGCCGAATGGGGATCACCCCTCCACTTT.

This clonotype was picked up many times. The J gene is TRBJ2-2, the V gene TRBV9; 9 bases align to TRBD2. V was clipped by 4 bases and J by 7 bases; unmatched bases: 8. CDR1 is SGDLS, CDR2 YYNGEE, per germline. The CDR3 has 15 amino acids. As DNA, the CDR3 is TGTGCCAGCAGCCCACGGGGACTAGCCTACGGGGAGCTGTTTTTT. It is translated as CASSPRGLAYGELFF.

This sequence joins TRBV5-1 and TRBJ2-5, with 8 nucleotides matching TRBD2. CDR3 length: 16 amino acids. Per germline, CDR1 SGHRS and CDR2 YFSETQ. J gave up 0 bases and V 0 bases, and 4 bases lay outside the gene matches. CDR3 sequence reads: CASSLGTSLHQETQYF. CDR3 bases: TGCGCCAGCAGCTTGGGGACTAGCCTTCACCAAGAGACCCAGTACTTC. Together with reference TRBV5-1 and TRBJ2-5, the CDR3 gives the full variable domain: KAGVTQTPRYLIKTRGQQVTLSCSPISGHRSVSWYQQTPGQGLQFLFEYFSETQRNKGNFPGRFSGRQFSNSRSEMNVSTLELGDSALYLCASSLGTSLHQETQYFGPGTRLLVL.

The table lists this clonotype with many counts. V is TRBV5-1 and J is TRBJ2-7, with D possibly TRBD2 on 6 matching bases. This CDR3 is built from 14 residues. V lost 1 base and J lost 4, with 12 bases in between. Germline V gene lookup returns CDR1 SGHRS and CDR2 YFSETQ. Here the CDR3 reads CASSLYGGAYEQYF. The CDR3 DNA is TGCGCCAGCAGCTTGTATGGCGGGGCTTACGAGCAGTACTTC. Combining the CDR3 with reference TRBV5-1 and TRBJ2-7 gives the whole variable domain KAGVTQTPRYLIKTRGQQVTLSCSPISGHRSVSWYQQTPGQGLQFLFEYFSETQRNKGNFPGRFSGRQFSNSRSEMNVSTLELGDSALYLCASSLYGGAYEQYFGPGTRLTVT.

This clonotype came up a few times. The chain is built from TRBV12-3 or TRBV12-4 and TRBJ1-2; D is perhaps TRBD1 (5 bases). Trimming removed 3 bases at V and 8 bases at J, with 16 bases between. The CDR3 sequence is 14 residues long. CDR3 bases: TGTGCCAGCAGTTTTTTGCAGGGAGGAAAAGGCTACACCTTC. This gives the protein CASSFLQGGKGYTF.

This clonotype appeared many times. This clone may be a read error of a much larger clone one base away. The chain carries TRBV12-3 or TRBV12-4 and TRBJ2-7; 9 bases fit TRBD1. The CDR3 sequence is 14 residues long. The CDR3 is CAGSKGQGPYEQYF. CDR3 nucleotides: TGTGCCGGCAGTAAGGGACAGGGACCCTACGAGCAGTACTTC.

This chain uses TRBV5-8 with TRBJ2-5; D not certain. The ends were cut back, 1 base at V and 5 bases at J, with 12 bases in the middle. The CDR3 is made up of 14 amino acids. Germline V gene sequence: CDR1 SGHTS, CDR2 YDEGEE. CDR3 sequence: CASSLRTRMETQYF. The CDR3 nucleotides read TGTGCCAGCAGCTTGAGGACCCGGATGGAGACCCAGTACTTC. Supplemented by reference TRBV5-8 and TRBJ2-5, the full variable domain reads EAGVTQSPTHLIKTRGQQATLRCSPISGHTSVYWYQQALGLGLQFLLWYDEGEERNRGNFPPRFSGRQFPNYSSELNVNALELEDSALYLCASSLRTRMETQYFGPGTRLLVL.

This clonotype came up many times. The J gene is TRBJ1-2, the V gene TRBV28; no firm D call. Germline values: CDR1 MDHEN, CDR2 SYDVKM. This CDR3 spans 12 amino acids. Trimming left V 7 bases short and J 4 bases short, with 10 bases between. CDR3 amino acids: CASTSLGYGYTF. The DNA for the CDR3 is TGTGCCAGCACCTCCCTCGGCTATGGCTACACCTTC.

This clonotype has a count of ten or more. The genes are TRBV28 and TRBJ1-2; D may be TRBD1 (5 bases). Trimming took 6 bases from V and 9 from J, leaving 14 bases between them. Germline CDR1 is MDHEN and CDR2 is SYDVKM. The CDR3 extends over 12 amino acids. In DNA, the CDR3 is TGTGCCAGCAGGGCGTTGGGGGAAAGCTACACCTTC. This encodes CASRALGESYTF.

This clonotype was observed a handful of times. The chain is built from TRBV12-3 or TRBV12-4 and TRBJ1-5, with D perhaps TRBD1 (5 bases). V lost 5 bases to trimming and J lost 4 bases, with 15 bases between them. This CDR3 has 15 residues. CDR3 in DNA: TGTGCCAGCAGTCCACGAGGGACGGTGAATCAGCCCCAGCATTTT. Residues: CASSPRGTVNQPQHF.

This clonotype appeared many times. CDR3 in amino acids: CASSADRGMSGANVLTF. The CDR3 bases are TGTGCCAGCAGCGCTGACAGGGGGATGTCTGGGGCCAACGTCCTGACTTTC. This chain uses TRBV2 with TRBJ2-6; 9 positions match TRBD1. Germline values: CDR1 SNHLY, CDR2 FYNNEI. This CDR3 is built from 17 residues. The trim removed 6 bases at V and 1 base at J, leaving 7 bases unmatched.

The V and J genes are TRBV12-5 and TRBJ2-7; 7 nucleotides align to TRBD1. There are 15 residues in the CDR3. J was trimmed by 5 bases and V by 2 bases; bases with no gene match: 9. Germline V gives CDR1 LGHNT, CDR2 FRNRAP. CDR3: CASGLPYRGSDEQYF. CDR3 DNA sequence: TGTGCTAGTGGTTTGCCCTACAGGGGATCGGACGAGCAGTACTTC.

The gene calls are TRBV6-1 and TRBJ1-1; no clear D gene. Deletions cut 5 bases from V and 6 bases from J, with 19 bases between. The CDR3 extends over 15 amino acids. The germline CDR1 and CDR2 sequences are MNHNS and SASEGT. DNA of the CDR3: TGTGCCAGCAGTATTAGTCGGGTGAGTTACTCTGAAGCTTTCTTT. Amino acids: CASSISRVSYSEAFF.

This clonotype was seen repeatedly, ten times or more. The J gene is TRBJ2-7, the V gene TRBV4-1; D unresolved. CDR3 length: 15 residues. V was cut by 1 base and J by 0 bases, with 10 bases left in between. Germline CDR1 MGHRA, CDR2 YSYEKL. The CDR3 coding sequence is TGCGCCAGCAGCCAAGTTGGTTCAGACTCCTACGAGCAGTACTTC. Its protein product is CASSQVGSDSYEQYF.

This clonotype was seen more than once but under ten times. One junction end does not reproduce the germline sequence, and a read error may be involved. V and J are TRBV7-2 and TRBJ1-1; possible D gene TRBD1, 6 bases. This CDR3 comprises 15 residues. CDR1 is SGHTA and CDR2 is FQGNSA in the germline V gene. The CDR3: CASSLWTARGTEACF. The CDR3 DNA follows: TGTGCCAGCAGCCTCTGGACAGCCAGGGGCACTGAAGCTTGCTTT.

This clonotype was detected only a few times. The rearrangement links TRBV30 to TRBJ1-3; 8 bases match TRBD1. Unmatched junction bases numbered 4, after V lost 2 bases and J lost 7 bases. The CDR3 has 13 amino acids. Germline CDR1 GTSNPN, CDR2 SVGIG (reference sequence). CDR3 amino acids: CAWSHGTGNTIYF. As DNA, the CDR3 is TGTGCCTGGAGTCATGGGACAGGCAACACCATATATTTT.

This clonotype has a count of ten or more. This sequence joins TRBV19 and TRBJ2-2; D remains unclear. CDR3 length: 15 amino acids. V shed 3 bases and J shed 0 bases, with 8 bases lying between them. Germline V lookup: CDR1 LNHDA, CDR2 SQIVND (reference sequence). This CDR3 is CASSMGHPNTGELFF. The CDR3 nucleotides read TGTGCCAGTAGTATGGGCCACCCGAACACCGGGGAGCTGTTTTTT.

At least ten counts were recorded for this clonotype. CDR3: CASSFGTGYGYTF. The CDR3 DNA reads TGTGCCAGCAGTTTCGGGACAGGGTATGGCTACACCTTC. The genes are TRBV12-3 or TRBV12-4 and TRBJ1-2; 9 bases line up with TRBD1. V lost 3 bases to trimming and J lost 5 bases; unmatched junction nucleotides: 1. This CDR3 contains 13 residues.

The sample holds many counts of this clonotype. The rearrangement joins TRBV30 to TRBJ1-1; D remains ambiguous. CDR1 and CDR2 (germline): GTSNPN, SVGIG (reference sequence). V lost 0 bases, J lost 8 bases, and 7 bases lay in between. This CDR3 has 11 residues. CDR3 DNA sequence: TGTGCCTGGAGTGTACCGGCGGAAGCTTTCTTT. Its protein is CAWSVPAEAFF.